The 2 T cell receptor beta chains below come from one sample, sequenced in a study of T cell changes during pregnancy in multiple sclerosis. Produced via immunoSEQ multiplex PCR; TCRdb's table is partial and in-frame only. This table has about 20,000 clones, approximately 87% appearing once. This sample comprised CD8+ T cells from peripheral blood mononuclear cells, obtained after pregnancy. Receptors were obtained from a female donor with multiple sclerosis, enrolled in a pregnancy study.

The CDR3 DNA reads as TGTGCCAGCAGCGCGGGACTAGCGGGGGGTGGCTACGAGCAGTACTTC. It encodes CASSAGLAGGGYEQYF. This sequence joins TRBV9 and TRBJ2-7, with 15 bases matching TRBD2. CDR1 and CDR2 from the germline V gene are SGDLS and YYNGEE. This CDR3 has 16 residues. Unmatched junction bases numbered 4, after V lost 3 bases and J lost 3 bases.

This chain connects TRBV6-4 to TRBJ2-3; TRBD1 aligns across 7 bases. J was trimmed by 4 bases and V by 0 bases; bases with no gene match: 1. In germline, CDR1 is MRHNA, CDR2 SNTAGT. The CDR3 is made up of 14 amino acids. Here the CDR3 DNA reads TGTGCCAGCAGTGACTCAGGGGGCGCAGATACGCAGTATTTT. Translation gives CASSDSGGADTQYF.